Described below is a single T cell receptor (beta chain) sequence and its context. Expressed TCRB transcripts were sequenced because the isolated RNA had all been reverse transcribed beforehand. Clones were read by immunoSEQ multiplex PCR, and TCRdb kept only the in-frame ones, dropping some. The sample includes a few hundred thousand clones, 9.5% to 11% of them seen just once. This sample is drawn from a study of beta chain features in type 1 diabetes. Study background: Over all samples combined, some 110 million sorted cells were examined.

The V end was cut by 6 bases, the J end by 2 bases, with 14 bases between. From germline, CDR1 is SGHNT and CDR2 YYREEE (reference sequence). The CDR3 has 14 amino acids. The source of this sequence is a woman in her twenties or thirties in good health. J is TRBJ1-1 and V is TRBV5-4; D not resolved. Sequencing used naive CD4+ T cells from blood. The CDR3 bases are TGTGCCAGCACTACCCCATTCGGTAACACTGAAGCTTTCTTT. Translated, it gives CASTTPFGNTEAFF.